The TCR beta chain under discussion was sequenced for a study of cytotoxic CD8 clonotypes in ibrutinib-treated CLL. Turning to the study itself: A mean of about 240,000 productive templates and tens of thousands of productive rearrangements was obtained per sample.

This CDR3 spans 16 amino acids. The J segment lost 2 bases and the V segment lost 1 base, leaving 3 bases of the junction unmatched. Germline loops: CDR1 LGHNA, CDR2 YSLEER. Deep sequencing aimed at 1 in 200,000 to 1 in 1 million T cells' resolution. TCRdb keeps only in-frame clones here, not all; method: immunoSEQ multiplex PCR. Of fewer than 300,000 clones listed, roughly 76% are singletons. From cryopreserved PBMCs came 1.5 to 2.5 micrograms of genomic DNA used for TCR beta libraries. Whole-study findings and limits: Sample timing was unmatched between remission and later-progressing patients; lymph nodes unstudied.

As concerns this clone: Its antigen is undetermined.

V is TRBV4-3 and J is TRBJ2-2, with 8 nucleotides matching TRBD2. The starting material was PBMCs, obtained at disease progression, from a patient treated with ibrutinib. This sequence originates from a human donor with chronic lymphocytic leukemia. Here the CDR3 reads CASSQGTSGNTGELFF. Written as DNA, the CDR3 is TGCGCCAGCAGCCAAGGAACTAGCGGCAACACCGGGGAGCTGTTTTTT.